These T cell receptor beta chains were read from a single sample in a study of Graves' ophthalmopathy and Graves' hyperthyroidism. Each CDR3 protein gets one entry after TCRdb re-called the multiplex PCR reads with MiXCR. The sample includes about 150,000 distinct CDR3 sequences, over 35% seen only once; the top ten take around 5.5%. The sequenced material came from peripheral blood. All receptors come from a woman in her thirties or forties with Graves' ophthalmopathy. The CDR3 runs from the conserved cysteine through the conserved F or W. The D gene is left open where the match is weak. The size entry is marked missing in some rows and otherwise reads once, few, many or a size class.

V gene: TRBV7-8
D gene: TRBD1
J gene: TRBJ1-2
clone size: few
CDR3 DNA: TGTGCCAGCAGCCTAAGGACAGGGAGGAACAATGGCTACACCTTC
CDR3 protein: CASSLRTGRNNGYTF

V gene: TRBV24-1
D gene: NA
J gene: TRBJ1-2
clone size: NA
CDR3 DNA: TGTGCCACCAGTGATTCAAGGGGTAGCAGGGGACGCTATGGCTACACCTTC
CDR3 protein: CATSDSRGSRGRYGYTF

V gene: TRBV7-8
D gene: TRBD1
J gene: TRBJ2-7
clone size: NA
CDR3 DNA: TGTGCCAGCAGCTCGAGAGGGACGACAGGGCTTTCCTACGAGCAGTACTTC
CDR3 protein: CASSSRGTTGLSYEQYF

V gene: TRBV29-1
D gene: TRBD2
J gene: TRBJ2-5
clone size: many
CDR3 DNA: TGCAGCGCAATGGCCGGGACTAGCGGACCAGAGACCCAGTACTTC
CDR3 protein: CSAMAGTSGPETQYF

V gene: TRBV7-8
D gene: NA
J gene: TRBJ1-2
clone size: NA
CDR3 DNA: TGTGCCAGCAGCTTATACAGGGCGAAAGGCTACACCTTC
CDR3 protein: CASSLYRAKGYTF

V gene: TRBV7-9
D gene: TRBD1
J gene: TRBJ2-4
clone size: many
CDR3 DNA: TGTGCCAGCAGCCCTAGAACAGGGGTGGGTGCCAAAAACATTCAGTACTTC
CDR3 protein: CASSPRTGVGAKNIQYF

V gene: TRBV5-1
D gene: NA
J gene: TRBJ1-5
clone size: NA
CDR3 DNA: TGCGCCAGCAGCTTAGAGGGCAGCAATCAGCCCCAGCATTTT
CDR3 protein: CASSLEGSNQPQHF

V gene: TRBV28
D gene: NA
J gene: TRBJ1-1
clone size: many
CDR3 DNA: TGTGCCAGCAGTTACCCAGGGGCAGGGATGAACACTGAAGCTTTCTTT
CDR3 protein: CASSYPGAGMNTEAFF

V gene: TRBV6-4
D gene: NA
J gene: TRBJ1-5
clone size: many
CDR3 DNA: TGTGCCAGCAGTGTCCTACAGCAGGTCCATAGCAATCAGCCCCAGCATTTT
CDR3 protein: CASSVLQQVHSNQPQHF

V gene: TRBV11-2
D gene: TRBD1
J gene: TRBJ1-2
clone size: NA
CDR3 DNA: TGTGCCAGCAGCTTAGGTCCCGGGACAGGGAGCGGCTACACCTTC
CDR3 protein: CASSLGPGTGSGYTF

V gene: TRBV7-2
D gene: NA
J gene: TRBJ1-2
clone size: NA
CDR3 DNA: TGTGCCAGCAGCTCCGGACGGTCCTATGGCTACACCTTC
CDR3 protein: CASSSGRSYGYTF

V gene: TRBV28
D gene: TRBD1
J gene: TRBJ1-1
clone size: many
CDR3 DNA: TGTGCCAGCTTTGAGACAGGGCAGAAGGAGGCTTTCTTT
CDR3 protein: CASFETGQKEAFF

V gene: TRBV11-1
D gene: TRBD2
J gene: TRBJ2-2
clone size: many
CDR3 DNA: TGTGCCAGCAGCTTATGGCGGGGGTACACCGGGGAGCTGTTTTTT
CDR3 protein: CASSLWRGYTGELFF

V gene: TRBV6-2/TRBV6-3
D gene: NA
J gene: TRBJ2-7
clone size: NA
CDR3 DNA: TGTGCCAGCAGCCGTATCGAGTACGAGCAGTACTTC
CDR3 protein: CASSRIEYEQYF

V gene: TRBV2
D gene: TRBD2
J gene: TRBJ2-7
clone size: many
CDR3 DNA: TGTGCCAGCACCCGCCGGGAGGGGGGGGCCTACGAGCAGTACTTC
CDR3 protein: CASTRREGGAYEQYF

V gene: TRBV12-3/TRBV12-4
D gene: TRBD2
J gene: TRBJ2-5
clone size: NA
CDR3 DNA: TGTGCCAGCGGATTGGTAGCGGGAGAGACCCAGTACTTC
CDR3 protein: CASGLVAGETQYF

V gene: TRBV5-8
D gene: NA
J gene: TRBJ2-7
clone size: NA
CDR3 DNA: TGCGCCAGCAGCTTCAGGCACGGCTCCTACGAGCAGTACTTC
CDR3 protein: CASSFRHGSYEQYF

V gene: TRBV28
D gene: TRBD2
J gene: TRBJ2-2
clone size: many
CDR3 DNA: TGTGCCGGTCGGGCGGGAGGGGCCGGGGAGCTGTTTTTT
CDR3 protein: CAGRAGGAGELFF

V gene: TRBV28
D gene: NA
J gene: TRBJ1-2
clone size: many
CDR3 DNA: TGTGCCAGCACCCCTGGGCGAGGTTCCTATGGCTACACCTTC
CDR3 protein: CASTPGRGSYGYTF

V gene: TRBV7-2
D gene: NA
J gene: TRBJ1-1
clone size: many
CDR3 DNA: TGTGCCAGCAGCTTTAGACGGAACACTGAAGCTTTCTTT
CDR3 protein: CASSFRRNTEAFF

V gene: TRBV18
D gene: NA
J gene: TRBJ1-2
clone size: many
CDR3 DNA: TGTGCCAGCTCACCAGGTTTCGCAGGATCAACCTTCTATGGCTACACCTTC
CDR3 protein: CASSPGFAGSTFYGYTF

V gene: TRBV7-2
D gene: NA
J gene: TRBJ2-5
clone size: NA
CDR3 DNA: TGTGCCAGCAGTAAAAGGGGAGTCGGAGAGACCCAGTACTTC
CDR3 protein: CASSKRGVGETQYF

V gene: TRBV2
D gene: NA
J gene: TRBJ1-2
clone size: once
CDR3 DNA: TGTGCCAGCAGTGAAACGGGGCCCCACTCCACCTTC
CDR3 protein: CASSETGPHSTF

V gene: TRBV11-2
D gene: TRBD1
J gene: TRBJ2-7
clone size: NA
CDR3 DNA: TGTGCCAGCAGCGCCTCGACAGGGAGCTCCTACGAGCAGTACTTC
CDR3 protein: CASSASTGSSYEQYF

V gene: TRBV6-2/TRBV6-3
D gene: TRBD1
J gene: TRBJ1-5
clone size: few
CDR3 DNA: TGTGCCAGCAGTTACACAGGGGATCAGCCCCAGCATTTT
CDR3 protein: CASSYTGDQPQHF

V gene: TRBV14
D gene: NA
J gene: TRBJ1-6
clone size: many
CDR3 DNA: TGTGCCAGCAGCCAAAGGGAGGATTCACCCCTCCACTTT
CDR3 protein: CASSQREDSPLHF

V gene: TRBV14
D gene: TRBD1
J gene: TRBJ1-1
clone size: NA
CDR3 DNA: TGTGCCAGCAGCCAAGAGGACAGGGGGTATCTGAACACTGAAGCTTTCTTT
CDR3 protein: CASSQEDRGYLNTEAFF

V gene: TRBV3-1
D gene: NA
J gene: TRBJ1-1
clone size: many
CDR3 DNA: TGTGCCAGCAGCCAAGAGTGGGACCACACTGAAGCTTTCTTT
CDR3 protein: CASSQEWDHTEAFF

V gene: TRBV7-8
D gene: TRBD2
J gene: TRBJ2-2
clone size: NA
CDR3 DNA: TGTGCCAGCAGCTCCCGGACTAGGGGCACCGGGGAGCTGTTTTTT
CDR3 protein: CASSSRTRGTGELFF

V gene: TRBV12-3/TRBV12-4
D gene: NA
J gene: TRBJ2-7
clone size: NA
CDR3 DNA: TGTGCCAGCAGTTCCCCCTGGGGGGCGAGCTCCTACGAGCAGTACTTC
CDR3 protein: CASSSPWGASSYEQYF

V gene: TRBV5-8
D gene: NA
J gene: TRBJ1-5
clone size: many
CDR3 DNA: TGTGCCACCCTAATACCAGGGGCCAATCAGCCCCAGCATTTT
CDR3 protein: CATLIPGANQPQHF

V gene: TRBV27
D gene: NA
J gene: TRBJ1-1
clone size: NA
CDR3 DNA: TGTGCCAGCAGTAGTCTGGGGGGCGCGAGGGCTTTCTTT
CDR3 protein: CASSSLGGARAFF

V gene: TRBV2
D gene: NA
J gene: TRBJ2-5
clone size: NA
CDR3 DNA: TGTGCCAGCAGTGAGCAGACAAGCCAAGAGACCCAGTACTTC
CDR3 protein: CASSEQTSQETQYF

V gene: TRBV19
D gene: TRBD1
J gene: TRBJ1-2
clone size: NA
CDR3 DNA: TGTGCCAGTAGTTTCCGCCGGGACAGGGGTTTCTACACCTTC
CDR3 protein: CASSFRRDRGFYTF

V gene: TRBV3-1
D gene: TRBD2
J gene: TRBJ2-7
clone size: many
CDR3 DNA: TGTGCCAGCAGCCAAGGGAGCGGGGGTCCATACGAGCAGTACTTC
CDR3 protein: CASSQGSGGPYEQYF

V gene: TRBV7-3
D gene: TRBD2
J gene: TRBJ2-2
clone size: many
CDR3 DNA: TGTGCCAGCAGCAAGGGACTAGCGGATAACACCGGGGAGCTGTTTTTT
CDR3 protein: CASSKGLADNTGELFF

V gene: TRBV7-6
D gene: NA
J gene: TRBJ2-2
clone size: NA
CDR3 DNA: TGTGCCAGCAGCTGGGACAACGACAGTCCCACCGGGGAGCTGTTTTTT
CDR3 protein: CASSWDNDSPTGELFF

V gene: TRBV5-6
D gene: NA
J gene: TRBJ1-1
clone size: NA
CDR3 DNA: TGTGCCAGCAGCTTGGTTGGGCACCCTACAGGCGCTGAAGCTTTCTTT
CDR3 protein: CASSLVGHPTGAEAFF

V gene: TRBV28
D gene: TRBD1
J gene: TRBJ1-1
clone size: NA
CDR3 DNA: TGTGCCAGCAGTTTAGTACAGGGGGGCATGAACACTGAAGCTTTCTTT
CDR3 protein: CASSLVQGGMNTEAFF

V gene: TRBV6-2/TRBV6-3
D gene: NA
J gene: TRBJ1-3
clone size: NA
CDR3 DNA: TGTGCCAGCACCGATGGTATCGCCATATATTTT
CDR3 protein: CASTDGIAIYF

V gene: TRBV5-1
D gene: TRBD1
J gene: TRBJ1-2
clone size: many
CDR3 DNA: TGCGCCAGCAGCAGCGGAACCCGGGACAGTAACTATGGCTACACCTTC
CDR3 protein: CASSSGTRDSNYGYTF

V gene: TRBV11-1
D gene: TRBD1
J gene: TRBJ2-7
clone size: many
CDR3 DNA: TGTGCCAGCAGCGGGAGGTATACAGGGGGACTCTCCTACGAGCAGTACTTC
CDR3 protein: CASSGRYTGGLSYEQYF

V gene: TRBV7-3
D gene: NA
J gene: TRBJ2-7
clone size: NA
CDR3 DNA: TGTGCCAGCAGCGGTCTCTCACAGACGGGCCGCCGGGACTTC
CDR3 protein: CASSGLSQTGRRDF

V gene: TRBV7-9
D gene: NA
J gene: TRBJ2-7
clone size: NA
CDR3 DNA: TGTGCCAGCAGTTACGCGGGGGAGCAGTACTTC
CDR3 protein: CASSYAGEQYF

V gene: TRBV6-5
D gene: TRBD1
J gene: TRBJ2-5
clone size: many
CDR3 DNA: TGTGCCAGCAGTTACTCGACAGGGGTACAAGAGACCCAGTACTTC
CDR3 protein: CASSYSTGVQETQYF

V gene: TRBV7-2
D gene: NA
J gene: TRBJ1-2
clone size: many
CDR3 DNA: TGTGCCAGCAGCCCTTATAGGACCGATGGGGACGGCTACACCTTC
CDR3 protein: CASSPYRTDGDGYTF

V gene: TRBV30
D gene: NA
J gene: TRBJ1-5
clone size: many
CDR3 DNA: TGTGCCTGGAGTGCGGGTAGCAATCAGCCCCAGCATTTT
CDR3 protein: CAWSAGSNQPQHF

V gene: TRBV6-1
D gene: NA
J gene: TRBJ2-5
clone size: NA
CDR3 DNA: TGTGCCAGCAGTACCACCGGGGCACCGGAGACCCAGTACTTC
CDR3 protein: CASSTTGAPETQYF

V gene: TRBV6-2/TRBV6-3
D gene: NA
J gene: TRBJ1-3
clone size: NA
CDR3 DNA: TGTGCCAGCAGTTACTCGATCCACTCTGGAAACACCATATATTTT
CDR3 protein: CASSYSIHSGNTIYF

V gene: TRBV6-5
D gene: NA
J gene: TRBJ1-2
clone size: many
CDR3 DNA: TGTGCCAGCACCGTACGGGTAGGATTTGTCAACTATGGCTACACCTTC
CDR3 protein: CASTVRVGFVNYGYTF

V gene: TRBV19
D gene: TRBD1
J gene: TRBJ1-1
clone size: many
CDR3 DNA: TGTGCCAGTCTCCGGGACAGGGGCCCTAAGACTACTGAAGCTTTCTTT
CDR3 protein: CASLRDRGPKTTEAFF

V gene: TRBV10-3
D gene: NA
J gene: TRBJ1-6
clone size: once
CDR3 DNA: TGTGCCATCAGTGAGTCACCAGGGGTTTCACCCCTCCACTTT
CDR3 protein: CAISESPGVSPLHF

V gene: TRBV27
D gene: TRBD1
J gene: TRBJ2-7
clone size: few
CDR3 DNA: TGTGCCAGCCGGGACAGGGAATTCGACGAGCAGTACTTC
CDR3 protein: CASRDREFDEQYF

V gene: TRBV15
D gene: NA
J gene: TRBJ1-1
clone size: many
CDR3 DNA: TGTGCCACCAGCAGGGACGAGGTGAGCACTGAAGCTTTCTTT
CDR3 protein: CATSRDEVSTEAFF

V gene: TRBV28
D gene: TRBD2
J gene: TRBJ2-5
clone size: many
CDR3 DNA: TGTGCCAGCAGATCCGGGACTAGCGGGAGGGGTGGGGAGACCCAGTACTTC
CDR3 protein: CASRSGTSGRGGETQYF

V gene: TRBV6-1
D gene: NA
J gene: TRBJ2-5
clone size: NA
CDR3 DNA: TGTGCCAGCAGTGAGGCAGGGCAAGAGACCCAGTACTTC
CDR3 protein: CASSEAGQETQYF